The 9 T cell receptor beta chains below were found in one sample sequenced in a study of T cell repertoires in cytomegalovirus infection. TCRdb ran MiXCR on the reads and lists one entry per CDR3 protein. The sample comprises approximately 200,000 distinct CDR3 sequences, roughly 28% of which are singletons, and roughly 31% rests with the top ten. Sequencing used PBMCs. These receptors were taken from a human donor in good health (CMV status not recorded). Some clones in this sample may be carry-over from other donors' samples.

Of note for this clonotype: This may come from a read error, since a much larger clone is one base off. The gene calls are TRBV12-3 or TRBV12-4 and TRBJ2-7; 7 nucleotides match TRBD1. CDR3 size: 15 residues. Trimming at V came to 4 bases and at J to 6 bases, leaving 12 bases not matched to a gene. The CDR3, as DNA: TGTGCCAGCAGTTATGGTTTGACAGGGAGTATCGAGCAGTACTTC. It is translated as CASSYGLTGSIEQYF.

The J gene is TRBJ2-3, the V gene TRBV29-1; no reliable D call. Germline loops: CDR1 SQVTM, CDR2 ANQGSEA. The CDR3 has 11 residues. Trimming pared 4 bases from V and 4 bases from J, leaving 6 bases between. The CDR3 DNA reads TGCAGCGTTGGGGCCGCAGATACGCAGTATTTT. Protein product: CSVGAADTQYF.

The chain combines TRBV6-2 or TRBV6-3 with TRBJ1-5; 12 nucleotides match TRBD1. The CDR3 is 16 amino acids. V was clipped by 8 bases and J by 2 bases; unmatched bases: 7. CDR1 MNHEY and CDR2 SVGEGT come from the germline V gene. The CDR3 region is CASQTGTGGRNQPQHF. CDR3 DNA sequence: TGTGCCAGCCAGACCGGGACAGGGGGCCGCAATCAGCCCCAGCATTTT.

The chain has TRBV15 and TRBJ1-2; 7 nucleotides agree with TRBD1. J was trimmed by 4 bases and V by 0 bases; bases with no gene match: 8. Germline loops: CDR1 LNHNV, CDR2 YYDKDF (reference sequence). The CDR3 contains 16 residues. The CDR3: CATSRDIQGPVYGYTF. In nucleotides, the CDR3 is TGTGCCACCAGCAGAGACATACAGGGGCCCGTCTATGGCTACACCTTC.

The rearrangement joins TRBV5-1 to TRBJ2-3; TRBD2 matches at 8 bases. Germline CDR1 SGHRS, CDR2 YFSETQ. This CDR3 comprises 14 residues. V was clipped by 5 bases and J by 4 bases; unmatched bases: 6. The CDR3 here is CASRISGVPDTQYF. The CDR3 coding sequence is TGCGCCAGCAGGATTAGCGGGGTCCCAGATACGCAGTATTTT.

The chain employs TRBV5-1 and TRBJ2-1; 14 bases are a match to TRBD2. The V and J ends lost 4 bases and 5 bases, in that order; junction bases with no gene match: 5. Germline CDR1 is SGHRS and CDR2 is YFSETQ. The CDR3 length is 16 residues. This chain's CDR3 is CASSGGLAGENNEQFF. The DNA for the CDR3 is TGCGCCAGCAGCGGGGGACTAGCGGGGGAAAACAATGAGCAGTTCTTC.

This clonotype has only a few counts. V usage is TRBV7-6 and J usage is TRBJ2-7; 7 positions agree with TRBD1. This CDR3 has 12 residues. The germline V gene has CDR1 SGHVS and CDR2 FNYEAQ. The trim removed 5 bases at V and 6 bases at J, leaving 4 bases unmatched. The CDR3 sequence: CASSQNRGEQYF. The CDR3 region has the DNA TGTGCCAGCAGCCAGAACAGGGGCGAGCAGTACTTC.

This clonotype was counted many times. The rearrangement uses TRBV7-3 and TRBJ2-3; D is possibly TRBD1 (6 bases). Germline V CDR1 and CDR2: SGHTA, FQGTGA. CDR3 length: 16 residues. V was shortened by 5 bases and J by 2 bases, with 17 bases between the two germline ends. The CDR3 DNA sequence: TGTGCCAGCAGCCCGCACAGGGAATCTTTCACAGATACGCAGTATTTT. It yields the protein CASSPHRESFTDTQYF.

The V gene is TRBV20-1, the J gene TRBJ2-1, with 8 bases lining up with TRBD2. This CDR3 has 16 residues. J was trimmed by 1 base and V by 6 bases; bases with no gene match: 11. CDR1 DFQATT and CDR2 SNEGSKA come from the germline V gene (reference sequence). The CDR3 DNA reads as TGCAGTGCGCGCCCCGCGGGGGGCCCTTCCTACAATGAGCAGTTCTTC. Protein sequence: CSARPAGGPSYNEQFF.